The T cell receptor beta chain described here comes from a study of blood T cell repertoires in COVID-19. The method was immunoSEQ multiplex PCR; TCRdb's version includes in-frame clones alone and lacks a portion of them. The table shows approximately 240,000 clones, with approximately 81% occurring only once. This CDR3 has 16 amino acids. V gave up 5 bases and J gave up 0 bases, with 17 bases separating them. Germline V gene sequence: CDR1 MNHNY, CDR2 SVGAGI (reference sequence). The J gene is TRBJ2-7, the V gene TRBV6-6, with D maybe TRBD2 (5 bases). Sequencing was performed on peripheral blood. This receptor was taken from a man in his fifties who had recovered from COVID-19. The DNA for the CDR3 is TGTGCCAGCAGTACGGACTCCTCCCGCAGCTCCTACGAGCAGTACTTC. This gives the protein CASSTDSSRSSYEQYF.